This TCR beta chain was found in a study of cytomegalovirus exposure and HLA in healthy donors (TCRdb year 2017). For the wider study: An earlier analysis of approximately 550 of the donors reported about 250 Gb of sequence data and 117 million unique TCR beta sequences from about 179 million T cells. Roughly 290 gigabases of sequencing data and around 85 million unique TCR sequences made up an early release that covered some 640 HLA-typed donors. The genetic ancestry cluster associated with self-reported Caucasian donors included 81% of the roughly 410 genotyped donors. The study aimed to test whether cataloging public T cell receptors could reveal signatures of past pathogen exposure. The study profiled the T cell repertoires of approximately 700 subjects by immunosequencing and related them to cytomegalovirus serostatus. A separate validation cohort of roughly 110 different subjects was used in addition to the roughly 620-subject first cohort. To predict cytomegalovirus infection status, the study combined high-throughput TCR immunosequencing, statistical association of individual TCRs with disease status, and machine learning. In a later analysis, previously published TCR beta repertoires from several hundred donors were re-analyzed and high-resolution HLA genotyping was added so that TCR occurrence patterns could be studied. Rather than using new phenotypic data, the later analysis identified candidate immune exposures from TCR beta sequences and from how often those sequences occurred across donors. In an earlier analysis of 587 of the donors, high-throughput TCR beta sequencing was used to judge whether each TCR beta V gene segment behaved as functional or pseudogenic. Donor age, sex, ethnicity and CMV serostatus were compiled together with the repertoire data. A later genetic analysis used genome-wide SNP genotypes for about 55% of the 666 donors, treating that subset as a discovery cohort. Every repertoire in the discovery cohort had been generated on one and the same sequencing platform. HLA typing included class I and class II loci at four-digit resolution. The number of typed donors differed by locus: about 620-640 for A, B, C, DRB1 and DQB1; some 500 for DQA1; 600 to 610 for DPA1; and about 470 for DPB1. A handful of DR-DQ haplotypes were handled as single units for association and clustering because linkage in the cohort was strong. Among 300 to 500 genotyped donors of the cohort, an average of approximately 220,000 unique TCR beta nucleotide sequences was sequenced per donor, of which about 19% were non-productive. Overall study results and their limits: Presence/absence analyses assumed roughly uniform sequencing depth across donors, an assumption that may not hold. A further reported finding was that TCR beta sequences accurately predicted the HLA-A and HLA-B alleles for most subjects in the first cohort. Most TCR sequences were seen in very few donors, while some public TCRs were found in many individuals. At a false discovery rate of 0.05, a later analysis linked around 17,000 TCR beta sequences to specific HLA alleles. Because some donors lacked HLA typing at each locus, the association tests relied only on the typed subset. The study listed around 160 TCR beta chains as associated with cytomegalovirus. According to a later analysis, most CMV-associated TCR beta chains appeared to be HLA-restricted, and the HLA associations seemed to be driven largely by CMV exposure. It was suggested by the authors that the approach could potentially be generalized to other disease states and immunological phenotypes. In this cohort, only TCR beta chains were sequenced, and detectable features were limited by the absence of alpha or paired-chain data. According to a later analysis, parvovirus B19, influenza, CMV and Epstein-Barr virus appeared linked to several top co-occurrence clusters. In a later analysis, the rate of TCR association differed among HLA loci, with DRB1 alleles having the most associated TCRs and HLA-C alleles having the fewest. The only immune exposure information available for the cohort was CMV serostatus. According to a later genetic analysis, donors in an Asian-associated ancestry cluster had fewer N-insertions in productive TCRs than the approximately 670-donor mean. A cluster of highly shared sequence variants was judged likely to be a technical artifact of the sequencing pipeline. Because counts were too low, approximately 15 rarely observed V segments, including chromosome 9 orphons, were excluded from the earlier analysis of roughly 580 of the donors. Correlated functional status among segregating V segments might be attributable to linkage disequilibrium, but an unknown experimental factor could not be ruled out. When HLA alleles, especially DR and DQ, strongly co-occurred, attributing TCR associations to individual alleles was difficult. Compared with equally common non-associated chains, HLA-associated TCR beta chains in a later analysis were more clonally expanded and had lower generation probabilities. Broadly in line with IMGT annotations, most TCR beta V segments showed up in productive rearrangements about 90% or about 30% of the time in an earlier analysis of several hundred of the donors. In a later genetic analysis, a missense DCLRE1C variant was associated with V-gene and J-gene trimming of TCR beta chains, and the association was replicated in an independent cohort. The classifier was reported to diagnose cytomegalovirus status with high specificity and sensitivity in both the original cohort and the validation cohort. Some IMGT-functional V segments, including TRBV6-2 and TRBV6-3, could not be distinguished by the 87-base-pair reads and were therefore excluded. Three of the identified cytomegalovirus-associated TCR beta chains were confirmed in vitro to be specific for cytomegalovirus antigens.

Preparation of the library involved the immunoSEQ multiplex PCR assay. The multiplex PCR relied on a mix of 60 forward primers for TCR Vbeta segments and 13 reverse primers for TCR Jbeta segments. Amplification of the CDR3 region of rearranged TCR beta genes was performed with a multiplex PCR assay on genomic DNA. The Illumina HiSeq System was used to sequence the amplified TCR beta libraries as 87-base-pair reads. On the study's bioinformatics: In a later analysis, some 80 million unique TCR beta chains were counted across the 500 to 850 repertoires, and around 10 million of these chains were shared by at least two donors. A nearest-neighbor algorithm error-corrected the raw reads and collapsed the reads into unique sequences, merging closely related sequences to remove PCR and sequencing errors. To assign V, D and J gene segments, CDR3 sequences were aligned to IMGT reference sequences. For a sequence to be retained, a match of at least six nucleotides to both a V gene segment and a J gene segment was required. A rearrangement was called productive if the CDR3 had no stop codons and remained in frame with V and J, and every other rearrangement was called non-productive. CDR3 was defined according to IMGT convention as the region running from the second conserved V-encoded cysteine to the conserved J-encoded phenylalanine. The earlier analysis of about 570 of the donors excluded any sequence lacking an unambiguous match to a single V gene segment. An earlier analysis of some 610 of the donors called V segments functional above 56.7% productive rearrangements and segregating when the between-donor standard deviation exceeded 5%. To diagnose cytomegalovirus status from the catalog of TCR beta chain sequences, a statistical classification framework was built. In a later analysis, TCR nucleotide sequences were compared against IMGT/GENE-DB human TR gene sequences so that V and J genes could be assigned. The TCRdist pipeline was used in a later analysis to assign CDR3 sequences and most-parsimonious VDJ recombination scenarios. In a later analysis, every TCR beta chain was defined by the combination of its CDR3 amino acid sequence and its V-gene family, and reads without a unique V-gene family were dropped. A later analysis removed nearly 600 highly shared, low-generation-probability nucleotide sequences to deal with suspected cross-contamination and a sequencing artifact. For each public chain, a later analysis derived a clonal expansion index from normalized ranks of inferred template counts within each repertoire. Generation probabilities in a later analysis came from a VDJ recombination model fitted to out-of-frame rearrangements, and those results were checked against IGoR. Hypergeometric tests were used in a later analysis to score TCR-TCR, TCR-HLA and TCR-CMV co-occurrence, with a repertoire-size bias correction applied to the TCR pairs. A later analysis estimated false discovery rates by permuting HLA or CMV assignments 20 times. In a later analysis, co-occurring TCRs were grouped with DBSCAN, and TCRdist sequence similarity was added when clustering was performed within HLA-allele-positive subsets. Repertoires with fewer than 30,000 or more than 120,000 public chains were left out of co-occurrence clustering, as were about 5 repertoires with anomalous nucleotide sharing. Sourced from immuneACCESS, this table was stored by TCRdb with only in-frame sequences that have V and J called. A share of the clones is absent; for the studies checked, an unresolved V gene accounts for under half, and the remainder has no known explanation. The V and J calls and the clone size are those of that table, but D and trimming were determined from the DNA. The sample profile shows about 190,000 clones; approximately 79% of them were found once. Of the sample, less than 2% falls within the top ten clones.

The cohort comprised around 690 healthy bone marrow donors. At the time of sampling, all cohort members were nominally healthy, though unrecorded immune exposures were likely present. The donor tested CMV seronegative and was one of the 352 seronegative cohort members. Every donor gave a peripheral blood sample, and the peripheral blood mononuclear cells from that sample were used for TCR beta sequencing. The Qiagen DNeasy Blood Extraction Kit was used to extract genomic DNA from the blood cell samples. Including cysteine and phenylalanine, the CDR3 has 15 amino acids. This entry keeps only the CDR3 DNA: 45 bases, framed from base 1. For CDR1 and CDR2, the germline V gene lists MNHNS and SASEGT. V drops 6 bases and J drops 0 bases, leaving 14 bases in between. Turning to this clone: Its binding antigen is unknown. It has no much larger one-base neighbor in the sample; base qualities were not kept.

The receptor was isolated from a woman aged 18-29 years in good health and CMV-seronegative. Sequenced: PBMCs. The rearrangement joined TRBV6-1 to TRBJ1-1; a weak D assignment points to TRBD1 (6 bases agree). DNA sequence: TGTGCCAGCAGCTACAGGGCGGGGGTGAACACTGAAGCTTTCTTT. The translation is CASSYRAGVNTEAFF.